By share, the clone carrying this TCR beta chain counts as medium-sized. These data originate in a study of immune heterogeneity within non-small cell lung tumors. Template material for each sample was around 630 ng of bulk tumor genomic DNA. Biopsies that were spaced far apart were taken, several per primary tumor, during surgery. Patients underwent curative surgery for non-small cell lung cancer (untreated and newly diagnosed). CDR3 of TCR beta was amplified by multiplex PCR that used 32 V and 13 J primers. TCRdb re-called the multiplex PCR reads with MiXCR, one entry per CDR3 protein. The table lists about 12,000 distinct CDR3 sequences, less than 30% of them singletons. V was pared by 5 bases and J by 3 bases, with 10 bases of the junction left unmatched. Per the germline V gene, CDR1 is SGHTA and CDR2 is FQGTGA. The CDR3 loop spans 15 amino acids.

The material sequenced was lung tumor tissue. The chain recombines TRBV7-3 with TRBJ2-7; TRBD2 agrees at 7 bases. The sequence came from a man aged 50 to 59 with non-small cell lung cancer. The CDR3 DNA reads TGTGCCAGCAGCCCTATGGGGGGGACCAACTACGAGCAGTACTTC. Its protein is CASSPMGGTNYEQYF.